This paragraph reports one TCR beta chain. There are many counts of this clonotype. Its antigen specificity is not known. The record has no base qualities; no much larger clone is one base away. Reading the label with the study, this specimen's time point is: patch test 1, 2 weeks after DPC sensitization. The sample's treatment or condition label, in plain terms: therapeutic diphenylcyclopropenone sensitization with weekly scalp DPC. At every patch-test visit, the blood draw took place before the patch test was put on. Eligible patients were aged 18 to 70, diagnosed with alopecia, deemed suitable for DPC therapy, and excluded if pregnant. Unfractionated whole blood was collected in Tempus Blood RNA tubes, and total RNA was extracted from that blood. The library came from RACE. Data came from a NextSeq 500. During library preparation, unique molecular identifiers were attached to individual cDNA molecules so that TCRs could be counted in a quantitative, reproducible way. From each blood RNA sample, both TCR alpha and TCR beta chains were sequenced. The paper's processing steps were these. The median number of TCRs per sample was roughly 98,000, ranging from roughly 23,224 to 690,600. V, J and CDR3 annotation of the TCR reads was carried out using the Decombinator software suite. To make PS versus PT1 abundance plots, every sample was subsampled to the same number of TCRs (28,000). TCRs were defined as expanded if absent before sensitization and observed at least eight times at the 2-week time point. TCRdb took the public reads, trimmed them with fastp at Q25, ran MiXCR for clone calling and kept in-frame beta chains. Under each unique CDR3 protein, matching rows form one entry showing the most common genes and DNA. These V and J calls are TCRdb output, not the study's own analysis. The table for this sample lists approximately 100,000 distinct CDR3 sequences; approximately 10% of them were counted only once. The ten biggest clones cover under 4.5% of the sample.

The source of the sample is a study of human T cells and chemical hapten exposure (dated by TCRdb to the early 2020s). General notes on the study: For sensitization, 2% DPC in acetone was applied to an approximately 2 cm by approximately 2 cm area of upper inner arm skin. Throughout the approximately 25-week study period, patients were also given weekly therapeutic DPC doses on the scalp. Patch testing was done on the upper back using Finn chambers containing 0.01% DPC, and results were scored after 6 days according to International Contact Dermatitis Research Group standards. The mostly female patient cohort included alopecia areata with under or over 50% scalp involvement, alopecia totalis and alopecia universalis. Libraries were pooled for sequencing, and variation in per-sample TCR yields was attributed mainly to small differences in library volumes within the pool. This study followed changes in the peripheral blood TCR repertoire in vivo during primary and secondary sensitization of alopecia patients to the hapten diphenylcyclopropenone (DPC). Blood samples were taken from patients before sensitization (week 0) and at 2, 6 and about 24 weeks after DPC sensitization. About 29 alopecia patients gave blood for TCR sequencing at one to four time points (pre-sensitization, 2, 6 and 24 weeks). General conclusions and limits of the study: Because every patient had alopecia, a presumed autoimmune disease, the patients' immune response might differ from that of healthy individuals. Compared with pre-sensitization or healthy control sets, expanded TCRs formed significantly more large CDR3 similarity clusters, which is consistent with antigen-driven responses. After repeated subsampling, the strength of the expansion versus patch-test correlation and the threshold at which it became significant changed. A positive correlation was found between the number of PT1 expanded TCRs and patch test score, with significance reached at thresholds 8, 16 and 32 but not 4. The number of TCRs above 1 in 1000 frequency did not change with DPC sensitization; there was no evidence of global repertoire structure alterations.

V is reduced by 0 bases and J by 8 bases, leaving a spacing of 16 bases between them. CDR1 SQVTM and CDR2 ANQGSEA are derived from the germline V gene. The CDR3 has 15 amino acids, counting the end cysteine and phenylalanine. Only the CDR3 region is kept as DNA, spanning 45 bases read in frame from base 1. The chain is assembled from TRBV29-1 and TRBJ1-4, with the identity of the D gene unclear. The sequence was collected from a woman aged 40 to 49 with alopecia areata. Some clones in this sample may be carry-over from other donors' samples. The starting material was whole blood, obtained in connection with sensitization to the hapten diphenylcyclopropenone (DPC). The bases are TGCAGCGTTGAAGAGGGCAGAGGAGACCGGGAAAAACTGTTTTTT. This is translated as CSVEEGRGDREKLFF.